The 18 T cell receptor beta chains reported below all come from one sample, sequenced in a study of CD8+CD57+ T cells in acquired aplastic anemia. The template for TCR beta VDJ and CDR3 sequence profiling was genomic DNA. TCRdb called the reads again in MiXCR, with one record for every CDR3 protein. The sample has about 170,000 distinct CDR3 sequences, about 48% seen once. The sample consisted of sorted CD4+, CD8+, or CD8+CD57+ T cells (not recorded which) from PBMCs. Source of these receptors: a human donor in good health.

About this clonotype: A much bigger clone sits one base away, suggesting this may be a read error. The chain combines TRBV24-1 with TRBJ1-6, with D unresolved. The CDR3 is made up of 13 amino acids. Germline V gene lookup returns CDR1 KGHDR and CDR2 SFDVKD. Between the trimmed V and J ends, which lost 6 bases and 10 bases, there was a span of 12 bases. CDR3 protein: CATSFGDVSPLHF. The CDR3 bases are TGTGCCACCAGTTTTGGGGATGTGTCACCCCTCCACTTT.

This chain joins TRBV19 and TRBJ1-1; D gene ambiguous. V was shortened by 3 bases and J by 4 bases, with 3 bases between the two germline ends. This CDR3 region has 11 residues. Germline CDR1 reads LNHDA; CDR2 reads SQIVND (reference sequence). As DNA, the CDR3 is TGTGCCAGTAGTATGGGCACTGAAGCTTTCTTT. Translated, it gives CASSMGTEAFF.

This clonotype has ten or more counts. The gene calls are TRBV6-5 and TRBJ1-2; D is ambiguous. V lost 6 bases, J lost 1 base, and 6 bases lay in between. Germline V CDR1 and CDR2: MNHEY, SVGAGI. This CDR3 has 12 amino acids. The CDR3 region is CASRGFNYGYTF. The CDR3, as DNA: TGTGCCAGCAGAGGTTTTAACTATGGCTACACCTTC.

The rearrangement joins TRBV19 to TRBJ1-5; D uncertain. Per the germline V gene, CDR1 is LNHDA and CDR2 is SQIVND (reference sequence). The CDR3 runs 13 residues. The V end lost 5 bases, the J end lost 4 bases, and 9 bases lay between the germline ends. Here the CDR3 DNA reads TGTGCCAGTAGTGTAATCGGAAATCAGCCCCAGCATTTT. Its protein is CASSVIGNQPQHF. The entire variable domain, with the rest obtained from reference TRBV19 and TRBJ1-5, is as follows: DGGITQSPKYLFRKEGQNVTLSCEQNLNHDAMYWYRQDPGQGLRLIYYSQIVNDFQKGDIAEGYSVSREKKESFPLTVTSAQKNPTAFYLCASSVIGNQPQHFGDGTRLSIL.

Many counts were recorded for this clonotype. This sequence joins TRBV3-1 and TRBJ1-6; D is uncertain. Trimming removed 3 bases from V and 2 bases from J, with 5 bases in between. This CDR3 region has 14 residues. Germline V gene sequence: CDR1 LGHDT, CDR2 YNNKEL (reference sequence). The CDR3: CASSHAAYNSPLHF. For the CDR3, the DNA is TGTGCCAGCAGCCATGCGGCCTATAATTCACCCCTCCACTTT.

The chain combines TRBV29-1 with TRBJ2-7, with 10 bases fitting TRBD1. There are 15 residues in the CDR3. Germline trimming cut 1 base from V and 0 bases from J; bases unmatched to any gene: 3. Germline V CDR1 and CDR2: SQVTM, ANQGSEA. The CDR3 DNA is TGCAGCGTTGAAGGGGGGACAGGGGTCTCCTACGAGCAGTACTTC. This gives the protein CSVEGGTGVSYEQYF.

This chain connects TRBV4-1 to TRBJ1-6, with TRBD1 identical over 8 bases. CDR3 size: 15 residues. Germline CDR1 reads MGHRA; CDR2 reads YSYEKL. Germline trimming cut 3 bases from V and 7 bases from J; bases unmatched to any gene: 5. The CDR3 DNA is TGCGCCAGCAGCCACCCGGGACAGGCCAATTCACCCCTCCACTTT. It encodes CASSHPGQANSPLHF.

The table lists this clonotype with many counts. This CDR3 is CASGDVYGYTF. The CDR3 DNA follows: TGTGCCAGCGGGGACGTCTATGGCTACACCTTC. This chain uses TRBV6-1 with TRBJ1-2; maybe TRBD1 (5 bases). V dropped 8 bases and J dropped 4 bases, with 8 bases sitting between them. CDR3 length equals 11 residues. Per germline, CDR1 MNHNS and CDR2 SASEGT.

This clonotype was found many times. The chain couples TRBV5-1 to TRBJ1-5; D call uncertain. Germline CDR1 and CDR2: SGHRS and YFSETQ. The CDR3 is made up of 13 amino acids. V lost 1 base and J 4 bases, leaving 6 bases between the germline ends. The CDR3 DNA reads TGCGCCAGCAGCTTGAGGGCTAATCAGCCCCAGCATTTT. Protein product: CASSLRANQPQHF.

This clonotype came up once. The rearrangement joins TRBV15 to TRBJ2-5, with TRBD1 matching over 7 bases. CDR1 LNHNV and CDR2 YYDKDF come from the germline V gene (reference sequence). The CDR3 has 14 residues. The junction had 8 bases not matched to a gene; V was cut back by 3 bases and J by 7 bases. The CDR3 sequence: CATSSTTGSGTQYF. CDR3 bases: TGTGCCACCAGCAGCACGACAGGGAGTGGGACCCAGTACTTC.

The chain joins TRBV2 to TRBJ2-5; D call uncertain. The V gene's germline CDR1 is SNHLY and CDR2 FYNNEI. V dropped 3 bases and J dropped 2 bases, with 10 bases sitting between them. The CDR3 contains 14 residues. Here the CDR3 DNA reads TGTGCCAGCAGTGACTATTGGGTTCAAGAGACCCAGTACTTC. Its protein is CASSDYWVQETQYF.

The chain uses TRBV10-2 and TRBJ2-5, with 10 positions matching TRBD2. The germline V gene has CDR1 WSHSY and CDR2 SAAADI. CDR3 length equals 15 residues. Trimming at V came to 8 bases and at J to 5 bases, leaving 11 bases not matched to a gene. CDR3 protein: CASRAELAGAETQYF. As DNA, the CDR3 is TGCGCCAGCCGTGCCGAGCTAGCGGGAGCTGAGACCCAGTACTTC.

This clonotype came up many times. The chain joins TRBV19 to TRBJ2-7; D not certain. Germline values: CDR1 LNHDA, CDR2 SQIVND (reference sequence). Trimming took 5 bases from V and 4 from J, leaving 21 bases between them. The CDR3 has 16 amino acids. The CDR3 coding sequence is TGTGCCAGTAGTTCGACCACAAGAGTCTTGGGGTACGAGCAGTACTTC. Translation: CASSSTTRVLGYEQYF. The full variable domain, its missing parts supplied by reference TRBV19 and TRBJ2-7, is DGGITQSPKYLFRKEGQNVTLSCEQNLNHDAMYWYRQDPGQGLRLIYYSQIVNDFQKGDIAEGYSVSREKKESFPLTVTSAQKNPTAFYLCASSSTTRVLGYEQYFGPGTRLTVT.

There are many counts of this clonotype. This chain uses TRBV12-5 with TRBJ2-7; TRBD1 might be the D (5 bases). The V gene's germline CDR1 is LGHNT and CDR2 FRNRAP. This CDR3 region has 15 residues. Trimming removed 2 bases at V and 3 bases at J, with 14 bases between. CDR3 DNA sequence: TGTGCTAGTGGTTTGACACTTCCAGGGTTCTACGAGCAGTACTTC. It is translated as CASGLTLPGFYEQYF.

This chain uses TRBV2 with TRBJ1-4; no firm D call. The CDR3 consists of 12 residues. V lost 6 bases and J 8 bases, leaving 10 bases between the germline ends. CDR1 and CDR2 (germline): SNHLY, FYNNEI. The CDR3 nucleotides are TGTGCCAGCAGGGGTTATGGCGAAAAACTGTTTTTT. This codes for CASRGYGEKLFF.

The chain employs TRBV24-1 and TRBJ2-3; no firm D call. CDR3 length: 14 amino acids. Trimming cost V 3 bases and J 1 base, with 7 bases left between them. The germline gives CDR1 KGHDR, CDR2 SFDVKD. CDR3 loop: CATSDAVGTDTQYF. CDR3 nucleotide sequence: TGTGCCACCAGTGATGCCGTCGGCACAGATACGCAGTATTTT.

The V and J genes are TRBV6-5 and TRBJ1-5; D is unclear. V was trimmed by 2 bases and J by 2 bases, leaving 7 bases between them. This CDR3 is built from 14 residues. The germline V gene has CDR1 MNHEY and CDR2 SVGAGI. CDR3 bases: TGTGCCAGCAGTTACGGCGGGGGCAATCAGCCCCAGCATTTT. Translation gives CASSYGGGNQPQHF.

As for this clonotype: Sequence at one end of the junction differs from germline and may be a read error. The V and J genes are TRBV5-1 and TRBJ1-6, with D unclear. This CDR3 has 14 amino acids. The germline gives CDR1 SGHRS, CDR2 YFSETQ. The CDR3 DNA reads TGCGCCAGCCGCTTAGGGTGGGATAATTCACCCCTCCACTTT. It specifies CASRLGWDNSPLHF.